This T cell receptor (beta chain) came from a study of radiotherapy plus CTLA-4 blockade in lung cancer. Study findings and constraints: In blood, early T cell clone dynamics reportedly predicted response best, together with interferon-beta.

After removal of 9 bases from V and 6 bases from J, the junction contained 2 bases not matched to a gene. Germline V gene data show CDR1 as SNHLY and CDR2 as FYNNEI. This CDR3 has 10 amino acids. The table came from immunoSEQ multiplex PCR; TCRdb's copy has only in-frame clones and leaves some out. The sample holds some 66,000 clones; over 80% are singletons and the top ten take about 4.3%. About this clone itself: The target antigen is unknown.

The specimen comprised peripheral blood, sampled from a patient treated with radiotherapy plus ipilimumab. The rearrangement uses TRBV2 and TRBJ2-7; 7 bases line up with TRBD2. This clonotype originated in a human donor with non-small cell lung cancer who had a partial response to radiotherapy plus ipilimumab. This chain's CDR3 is CASGGGEQYF. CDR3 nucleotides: TGTGCCAGTGGGGGGGGCGAGCAGTACTTC.